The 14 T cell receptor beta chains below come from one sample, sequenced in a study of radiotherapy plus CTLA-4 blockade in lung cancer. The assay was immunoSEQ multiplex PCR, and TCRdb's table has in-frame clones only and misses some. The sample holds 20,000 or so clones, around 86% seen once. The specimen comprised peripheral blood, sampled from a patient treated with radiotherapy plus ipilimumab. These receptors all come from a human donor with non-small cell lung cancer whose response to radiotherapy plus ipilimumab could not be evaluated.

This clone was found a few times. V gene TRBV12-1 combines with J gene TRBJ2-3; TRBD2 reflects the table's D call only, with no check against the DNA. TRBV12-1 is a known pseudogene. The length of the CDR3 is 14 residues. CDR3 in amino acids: CASSIEWYTDTQYF. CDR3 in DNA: TGTGCCAGCAGCATAGAGTGGTACACAGATACGCAGTATTTT.

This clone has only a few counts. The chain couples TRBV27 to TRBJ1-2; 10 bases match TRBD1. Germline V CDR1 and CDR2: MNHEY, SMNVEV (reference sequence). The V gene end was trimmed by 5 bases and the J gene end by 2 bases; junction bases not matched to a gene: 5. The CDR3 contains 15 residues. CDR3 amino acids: CASSTGTGVNYGYTF. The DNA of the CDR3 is TGTGCCAGCAGTACCGGGACAGGGGTGAACTATGGCTACACCTTC.

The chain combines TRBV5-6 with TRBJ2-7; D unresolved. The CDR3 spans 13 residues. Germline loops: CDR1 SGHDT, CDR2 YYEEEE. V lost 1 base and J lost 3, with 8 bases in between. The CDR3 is CASSLITGYEQYF. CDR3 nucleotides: TGTGCCAGCAGCTTGATCACGGGCTACGAGCAGTACTTC.

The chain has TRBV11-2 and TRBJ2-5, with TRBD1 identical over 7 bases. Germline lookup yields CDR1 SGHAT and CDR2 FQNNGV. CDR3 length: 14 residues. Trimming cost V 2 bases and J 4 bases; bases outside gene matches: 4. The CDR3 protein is CASSLNRGRETQYF. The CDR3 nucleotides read TGTGCCAGCAGCTTAAACAGGGGCCGAGAGACCCAGTACTTC.

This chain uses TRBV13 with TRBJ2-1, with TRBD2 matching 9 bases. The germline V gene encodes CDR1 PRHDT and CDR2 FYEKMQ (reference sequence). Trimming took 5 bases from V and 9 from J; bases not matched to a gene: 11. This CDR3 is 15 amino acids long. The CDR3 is CASSLTSGVVPEQFF. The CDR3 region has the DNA TGTGCCAGCAGCCTGACTAGCGGCGTTGTGCCTGAGCAGTTCTTC.

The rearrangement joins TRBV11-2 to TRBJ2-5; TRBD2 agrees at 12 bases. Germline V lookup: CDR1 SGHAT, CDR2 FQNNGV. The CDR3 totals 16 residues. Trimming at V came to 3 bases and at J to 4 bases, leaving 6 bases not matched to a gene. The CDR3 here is CASSFQTSGSPETQYF. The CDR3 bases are TGTGCCAGCAGCTTCCAGACTAGCGGGAGCCCAGAGACCCAGTACTTC.

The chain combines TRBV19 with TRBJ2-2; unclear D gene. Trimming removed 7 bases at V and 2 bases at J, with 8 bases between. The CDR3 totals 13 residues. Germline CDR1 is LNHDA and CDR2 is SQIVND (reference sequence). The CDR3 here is CASNLVNTGELFF. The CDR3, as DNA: TGTGCCAGTAACTTAGTTAACACCGGGGAGCTGTTTTTT.

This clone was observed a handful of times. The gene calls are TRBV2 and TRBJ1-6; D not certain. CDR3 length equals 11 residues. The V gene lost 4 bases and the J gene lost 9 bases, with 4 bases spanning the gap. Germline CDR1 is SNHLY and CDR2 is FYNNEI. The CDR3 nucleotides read TGTGCCAGCAGTGCGAGTTCACCCCTCCACTTT. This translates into CASSASSPLHF.

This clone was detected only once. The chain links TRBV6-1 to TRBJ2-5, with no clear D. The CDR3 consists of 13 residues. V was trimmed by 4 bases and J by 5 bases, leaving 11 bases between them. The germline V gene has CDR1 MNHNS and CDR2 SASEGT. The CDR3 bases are TGTGCCAGCAGTGGCGGAGTTCGCGAGACCCAGTACTTC. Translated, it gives CASSGGVRETQYF.

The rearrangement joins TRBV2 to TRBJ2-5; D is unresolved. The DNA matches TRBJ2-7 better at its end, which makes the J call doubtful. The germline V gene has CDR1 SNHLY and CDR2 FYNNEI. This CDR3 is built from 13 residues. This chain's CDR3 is CASSDGLSYEQYF. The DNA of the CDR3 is TGTGCCAGCAGTGACGGTTTGTCCTACGAGCAGTACTTC.

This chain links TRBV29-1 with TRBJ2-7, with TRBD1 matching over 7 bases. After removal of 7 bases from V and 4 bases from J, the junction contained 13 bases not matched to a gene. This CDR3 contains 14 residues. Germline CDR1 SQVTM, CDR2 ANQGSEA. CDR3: CSARLATGYYEQYF. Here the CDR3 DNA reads TGCAGCGCCCGTTTGGCGACAGGGTATTACGAGCAGTACTTC.

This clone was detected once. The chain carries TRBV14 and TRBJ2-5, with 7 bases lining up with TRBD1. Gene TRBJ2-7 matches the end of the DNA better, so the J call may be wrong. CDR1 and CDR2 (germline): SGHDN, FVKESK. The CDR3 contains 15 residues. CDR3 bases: TGTGCCAGCAGCCAAGGAAGGACAGGATCCTACGAGCAGTACTTC. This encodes CASSQGRTGSYEQYF.

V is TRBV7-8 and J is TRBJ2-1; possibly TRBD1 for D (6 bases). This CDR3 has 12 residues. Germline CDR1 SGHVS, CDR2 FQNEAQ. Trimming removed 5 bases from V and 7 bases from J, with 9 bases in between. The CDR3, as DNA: TGTGCCAGCAGCCGAACAGGGAATGAGCAGTTCTTC. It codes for CASSRTGNEQFF.

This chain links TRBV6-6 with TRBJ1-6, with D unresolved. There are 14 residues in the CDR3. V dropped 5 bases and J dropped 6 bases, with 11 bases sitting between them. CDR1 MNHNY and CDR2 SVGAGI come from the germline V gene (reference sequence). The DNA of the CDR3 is TGTGCCAGCAGTCCCCCGGAGGCTAATTCACCCCTCCACTTT. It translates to CASSPPEANSPLHF.